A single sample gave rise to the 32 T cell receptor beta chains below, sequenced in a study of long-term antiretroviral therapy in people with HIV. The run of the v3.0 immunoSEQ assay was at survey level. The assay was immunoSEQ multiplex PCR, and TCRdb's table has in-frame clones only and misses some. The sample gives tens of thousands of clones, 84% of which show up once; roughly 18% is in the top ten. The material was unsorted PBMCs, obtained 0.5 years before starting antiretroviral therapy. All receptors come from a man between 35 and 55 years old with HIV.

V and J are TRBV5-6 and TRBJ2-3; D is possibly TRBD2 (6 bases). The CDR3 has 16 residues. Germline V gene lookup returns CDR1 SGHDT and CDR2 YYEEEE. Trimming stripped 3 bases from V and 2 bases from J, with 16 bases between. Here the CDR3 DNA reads TGTGCCAGCAGCTCCCCGGTGGCGGGAATCACAGATACGCAGTATTTT. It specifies CASSSPVAGITDTQYF.

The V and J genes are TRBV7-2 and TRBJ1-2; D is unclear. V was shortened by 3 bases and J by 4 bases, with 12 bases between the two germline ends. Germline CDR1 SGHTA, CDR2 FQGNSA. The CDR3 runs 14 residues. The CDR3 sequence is CASSFGETVYGYTF. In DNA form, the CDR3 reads TGTGCCAGCAGCTTTGGGGAGACCGTCTATGGCTACACCTTC.

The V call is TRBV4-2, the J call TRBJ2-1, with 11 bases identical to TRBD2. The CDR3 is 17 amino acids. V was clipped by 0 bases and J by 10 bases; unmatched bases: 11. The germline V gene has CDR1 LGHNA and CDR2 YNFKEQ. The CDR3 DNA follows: TGTGCCAGCAGCCAAGATTCGGCTAGCGGGGGGTATGGGGAGCAGTTCTTC. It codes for CASSQDSASGGYGEQFF.

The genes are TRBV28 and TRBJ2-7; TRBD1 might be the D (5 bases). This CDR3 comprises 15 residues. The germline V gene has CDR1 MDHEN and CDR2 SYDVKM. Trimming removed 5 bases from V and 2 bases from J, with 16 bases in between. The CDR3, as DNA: TGTGCCAGCAGTCCCTTTAAAGGGGTTGCCTACGAGCAGTACTTC. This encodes CASSPFKGVAYEQYF.

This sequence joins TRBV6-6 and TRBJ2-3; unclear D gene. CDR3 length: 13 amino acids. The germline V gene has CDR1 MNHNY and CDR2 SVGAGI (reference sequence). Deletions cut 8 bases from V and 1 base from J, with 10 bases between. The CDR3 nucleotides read TGTGCCAGCGGCCACCAACGCACAGATACGCAGTATTTT. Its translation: CASGHQRTDTQYF.

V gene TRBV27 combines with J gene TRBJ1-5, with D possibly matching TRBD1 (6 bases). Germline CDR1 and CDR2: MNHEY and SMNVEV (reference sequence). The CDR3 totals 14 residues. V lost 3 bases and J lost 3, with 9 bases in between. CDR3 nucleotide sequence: TGTGCCAGCAGTTTTACAGGGAACAATCAGCCCCAGCATTTT. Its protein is CASSFTGNNQPQHF.

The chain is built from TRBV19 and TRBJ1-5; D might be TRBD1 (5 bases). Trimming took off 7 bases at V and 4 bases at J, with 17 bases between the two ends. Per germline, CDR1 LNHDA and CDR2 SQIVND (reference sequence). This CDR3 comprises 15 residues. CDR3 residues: CASTSGSVRNQPQHF. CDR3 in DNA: TGTGCCAGTACCTCAGGGTCGGTGCGTAATCAGCCCCAGCATTTT. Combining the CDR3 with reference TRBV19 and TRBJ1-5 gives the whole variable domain DGGITQSPKYLFRKEGQNVTLSCEQNLNHDAMYWYRQDPGQGLRLIYYSQIVNDFQKGDIAEGYSVSREKKESFPLTVTSAQKNPTAFYLCASTSGSVRNQPQHFGDGTRLSIL.

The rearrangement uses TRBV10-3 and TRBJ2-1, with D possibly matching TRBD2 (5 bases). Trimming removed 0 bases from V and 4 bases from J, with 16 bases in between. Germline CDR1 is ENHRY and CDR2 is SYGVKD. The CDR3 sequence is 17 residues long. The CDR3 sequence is CAISESIQVEGYNEQFF. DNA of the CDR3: TGTGCCATCAGTGAGTCTATTCAGGTTGAGGGTTACAATGAGCAGTTCTTC.

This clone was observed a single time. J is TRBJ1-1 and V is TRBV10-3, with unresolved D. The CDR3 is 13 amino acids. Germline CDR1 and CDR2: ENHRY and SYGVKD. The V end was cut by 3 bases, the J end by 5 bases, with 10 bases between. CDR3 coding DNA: TGTGCCATCAGTGAAAGGGAGGGAACTGAAGCTTTCTTT. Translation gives CAISEREGTEAFF.

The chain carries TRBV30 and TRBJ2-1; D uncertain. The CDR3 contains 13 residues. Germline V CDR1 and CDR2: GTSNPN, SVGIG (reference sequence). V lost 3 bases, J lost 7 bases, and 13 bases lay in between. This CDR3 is CAWSLGAENEQFF. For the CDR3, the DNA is TGTGCCTGGAGCCTGGGCGCGGAGAATGAGCAGTTCTTC.

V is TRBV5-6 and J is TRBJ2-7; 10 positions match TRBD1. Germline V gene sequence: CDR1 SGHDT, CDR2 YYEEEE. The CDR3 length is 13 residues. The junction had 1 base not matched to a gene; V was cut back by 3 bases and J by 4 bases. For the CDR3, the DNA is TGTGCCAGCAGCTGGGACAGGGGTTACGAGCAGTACTTC. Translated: CASSWDRGYEQYF.

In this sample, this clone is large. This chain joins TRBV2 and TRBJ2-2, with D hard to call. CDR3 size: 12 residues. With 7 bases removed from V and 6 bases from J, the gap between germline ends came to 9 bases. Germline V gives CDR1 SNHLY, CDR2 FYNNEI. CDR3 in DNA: TGTGCCAGCACTTGGACGGCCGGGGAGCTGTTTTTT. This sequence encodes CASTWTAGELFF.

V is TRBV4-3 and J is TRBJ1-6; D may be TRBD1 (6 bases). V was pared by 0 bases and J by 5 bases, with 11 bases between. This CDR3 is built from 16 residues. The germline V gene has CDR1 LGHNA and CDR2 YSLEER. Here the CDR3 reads CASSQDRQGNNSPLHF. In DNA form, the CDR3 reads TGCGCCAGCAGCCAAGATAGGCAGGGGAATAATTCACCCCTCCACTTT.

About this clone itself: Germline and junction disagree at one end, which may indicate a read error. The CDR3 DNA follows: TGTGCCAGCGGGGGTCTTACTGAAGGCTGCACCTTC. Translation: CASGGLTEGCTF. This chain links TRBV6-5 with TRBJ1-2; possibly TRBD1 for D (5 bases). The CDR3 extends over 12 amino acids. Germline CDR1 and CDR2: MNHEY and SVGAGI.

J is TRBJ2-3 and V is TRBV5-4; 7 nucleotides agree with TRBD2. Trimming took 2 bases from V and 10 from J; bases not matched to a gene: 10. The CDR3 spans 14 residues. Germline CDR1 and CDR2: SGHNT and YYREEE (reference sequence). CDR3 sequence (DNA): TGTGCCAGCAGCTTAGAGGACCGACTAGCAGCGCAGTATTTT. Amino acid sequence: CASSLEDRLAAQYF.

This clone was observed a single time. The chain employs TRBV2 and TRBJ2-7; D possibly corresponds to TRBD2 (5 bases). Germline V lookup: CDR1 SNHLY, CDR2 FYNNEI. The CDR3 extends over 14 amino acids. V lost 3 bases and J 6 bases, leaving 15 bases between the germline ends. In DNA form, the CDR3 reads TGTGCCAGCAGTGATGGACTTTCCTCAGGCGAGCAGTACTTC. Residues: CASSDGLSSGEQYF.

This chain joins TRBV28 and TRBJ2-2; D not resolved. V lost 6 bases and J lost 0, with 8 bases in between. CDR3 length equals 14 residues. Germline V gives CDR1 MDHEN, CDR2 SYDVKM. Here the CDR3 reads CASSRPSNTGELFF. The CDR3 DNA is TGTGCCAGCAGCAGGCCGTCGAACACCGGGGAGCTGTTTTTT.

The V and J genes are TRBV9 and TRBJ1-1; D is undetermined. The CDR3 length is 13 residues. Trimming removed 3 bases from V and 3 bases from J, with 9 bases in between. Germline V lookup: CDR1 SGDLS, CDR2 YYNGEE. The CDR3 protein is CASSADTYTEAFF. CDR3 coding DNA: TGTGCCAGCAGCGCCGACACTTACACTGAAGCTTTCTTT.

The CDR3: CASSSAGRSGNTIYF. In DNA form, the CDR3 reads TGTGCCAGTAGTAGCGCAGGTCGATCTGGAAACACCATATATTTT. The chain links TRBV19 to TRBJ1-3; no clear D gene. Germline loops: CDR1 LNHDA, CDR2 SQIVND (reference sequence). The V and J ends lost 4 bases and 1 base respectively, with 11 bases between them. The length of the CDR3 is 15 residues. Looking up the rest from reference TRBV19 and TRBJ1-3 gives the full variable domain: DGGITQSPKYLFRKEGQNVTLSCEQNLNHDAMYWYRQDPGQGLRLIYYSQIVNDFQKGDIAEGYSVSREKKESFPLTVTSAQKNPTAFYLCASSSAGRSGNTIYFGEGSWLTVV.

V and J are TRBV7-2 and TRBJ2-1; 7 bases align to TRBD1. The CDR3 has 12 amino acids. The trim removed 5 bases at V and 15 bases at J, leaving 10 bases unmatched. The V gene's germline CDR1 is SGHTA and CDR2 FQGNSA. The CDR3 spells CASSARQGAGFF. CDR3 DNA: TGTGCCAGCAGCGCTCGACAGGGTGCGGGGTTCTTC.

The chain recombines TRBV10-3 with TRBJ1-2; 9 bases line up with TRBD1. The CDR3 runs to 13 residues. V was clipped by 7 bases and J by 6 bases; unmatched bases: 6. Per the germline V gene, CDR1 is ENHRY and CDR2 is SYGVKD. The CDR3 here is CAIKGQGGDGYTF. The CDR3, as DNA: TGTGCCATCAAGGGACAGGGAGGGGATGGCTACACCTTC.

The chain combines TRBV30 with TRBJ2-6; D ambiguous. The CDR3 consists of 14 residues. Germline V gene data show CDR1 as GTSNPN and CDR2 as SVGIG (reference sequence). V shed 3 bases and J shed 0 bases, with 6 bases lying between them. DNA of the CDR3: TGTGCCTGGAGAGACTTCTCTGGGGCCAACGTCCTGACTTTC. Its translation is CAWRDFSGANVLTF.

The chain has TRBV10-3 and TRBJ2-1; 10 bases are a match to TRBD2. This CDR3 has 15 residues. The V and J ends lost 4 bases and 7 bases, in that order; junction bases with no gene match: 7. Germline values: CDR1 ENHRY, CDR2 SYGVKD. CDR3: CAISGRSGGGNEQFF. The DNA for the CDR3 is TGTGCCATCAGTGGGAGGAGCGGGGGGGGGAATGAGCAGTTCTTC.

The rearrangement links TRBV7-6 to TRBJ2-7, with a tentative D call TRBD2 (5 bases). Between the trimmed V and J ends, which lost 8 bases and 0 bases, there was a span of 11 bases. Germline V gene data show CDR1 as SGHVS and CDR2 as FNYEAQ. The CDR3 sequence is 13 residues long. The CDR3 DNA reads TGTGCCAGCGGGGTGGCGGGCTCCTACGAGCAGTACTTC. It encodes CASGVAGSYEQYF. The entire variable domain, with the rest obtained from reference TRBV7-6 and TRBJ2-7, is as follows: GAGVSQSPRYKVTKRGQDVALRCDPISGHVSLYWYRQALGQGPEFLTYFNYEAQQDKSGLPNDRFSAERPEGSISTLTIQRTEQRDSAMYRCASGVAGSYEQYFGPGTRLTVT.

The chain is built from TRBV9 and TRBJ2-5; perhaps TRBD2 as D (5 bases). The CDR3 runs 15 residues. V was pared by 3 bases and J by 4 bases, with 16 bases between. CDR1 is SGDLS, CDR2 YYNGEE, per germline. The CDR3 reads CASSALSGSGETQYF. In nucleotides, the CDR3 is TGTGCCAGCAGCGCCCTGTCGGGATCGGGAGAGACCCAGTACTTC.

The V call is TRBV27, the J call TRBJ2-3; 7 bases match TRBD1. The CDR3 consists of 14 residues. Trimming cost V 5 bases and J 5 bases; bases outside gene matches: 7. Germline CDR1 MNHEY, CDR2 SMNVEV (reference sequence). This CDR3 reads CASSETGLEDTQYF. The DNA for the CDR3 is TGTGCCAGCAGTGAGACAGGGTTGGAAGATACGCAGTATTTT.

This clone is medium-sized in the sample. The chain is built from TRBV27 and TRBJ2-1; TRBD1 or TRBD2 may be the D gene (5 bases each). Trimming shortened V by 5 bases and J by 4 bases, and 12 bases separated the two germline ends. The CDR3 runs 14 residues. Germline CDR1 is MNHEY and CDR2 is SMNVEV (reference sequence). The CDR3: CASSPGAVYNEQFF. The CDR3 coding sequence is TGTGCCAGCAGTCCCGGGGCAGTATACAATGAGCAGTTCTTC.

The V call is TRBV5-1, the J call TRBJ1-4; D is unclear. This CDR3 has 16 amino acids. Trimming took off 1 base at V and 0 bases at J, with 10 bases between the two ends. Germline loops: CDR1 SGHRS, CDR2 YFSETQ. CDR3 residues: CASSLMAVATNEKLFF. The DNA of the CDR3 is TGCGCCAGCAGCTTGATGGCGGTTGCAACTAATGAAAAACTGTTTTTT.

CDR3 loop: CAISERGLSTEAFF. CDR3 coding DNA: TGTGCCATCAGTGAAAGGGGGCTGAGCACTGAAGCTTTCTTT. V usage is TRBV10-3 and J usage is TRBJ1-1; TRBD1 matches 7 bases. The J segment lost 4 bases and the V segment lost 3 bases, leaving 5 bases of the junction unmatched. Germline CDR1 reads ENHRY; CDR2 reads SYGVKD. CDR3 length: 14 residues.

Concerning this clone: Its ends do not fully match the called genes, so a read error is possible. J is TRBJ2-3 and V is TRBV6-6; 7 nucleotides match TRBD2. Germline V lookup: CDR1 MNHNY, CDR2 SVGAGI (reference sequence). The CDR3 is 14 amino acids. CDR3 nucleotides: TGTGCCACCAGTAGCGGGCCTGGCACAGATACGCAGTATTTT. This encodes CATSSGPGTDTQYF.

In DNA, the CDR3 is TGCGCCAGCAGCCAAGATGGCCGGAGCCAAGAGACCCAGTACTTC. Protein: CASSQDGRSQETQYF. The genes are TRBV4-3 and TRBJ2-5; D remains unclear. This CDR3 is built from 15 residues. CDR1 is LGHNA, CDR2 YSLEER, per germline. The ends were cut back, 0 bases at V and 1 base at J, with 9 bases in the middle.

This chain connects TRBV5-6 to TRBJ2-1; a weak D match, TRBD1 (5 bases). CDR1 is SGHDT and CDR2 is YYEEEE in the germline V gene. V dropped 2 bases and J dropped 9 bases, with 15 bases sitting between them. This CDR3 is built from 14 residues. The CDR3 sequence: CASSFSGAYSEQFF. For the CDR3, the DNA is TGTGCCAGCAGCTTCAGTGGGGCGTATAGTGAGCAGTTCTTC. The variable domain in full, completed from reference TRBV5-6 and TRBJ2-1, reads DAGVTQSPTHLIKTRGQQVTLRCSPKSGHDTVSWYQQALGQGPQFIFQYYEEEERQRGNFPDRFSGHQFPNYSSELNVNALLLGDSALYLCASSFSGAYSEQFFGPGTRLTVL.